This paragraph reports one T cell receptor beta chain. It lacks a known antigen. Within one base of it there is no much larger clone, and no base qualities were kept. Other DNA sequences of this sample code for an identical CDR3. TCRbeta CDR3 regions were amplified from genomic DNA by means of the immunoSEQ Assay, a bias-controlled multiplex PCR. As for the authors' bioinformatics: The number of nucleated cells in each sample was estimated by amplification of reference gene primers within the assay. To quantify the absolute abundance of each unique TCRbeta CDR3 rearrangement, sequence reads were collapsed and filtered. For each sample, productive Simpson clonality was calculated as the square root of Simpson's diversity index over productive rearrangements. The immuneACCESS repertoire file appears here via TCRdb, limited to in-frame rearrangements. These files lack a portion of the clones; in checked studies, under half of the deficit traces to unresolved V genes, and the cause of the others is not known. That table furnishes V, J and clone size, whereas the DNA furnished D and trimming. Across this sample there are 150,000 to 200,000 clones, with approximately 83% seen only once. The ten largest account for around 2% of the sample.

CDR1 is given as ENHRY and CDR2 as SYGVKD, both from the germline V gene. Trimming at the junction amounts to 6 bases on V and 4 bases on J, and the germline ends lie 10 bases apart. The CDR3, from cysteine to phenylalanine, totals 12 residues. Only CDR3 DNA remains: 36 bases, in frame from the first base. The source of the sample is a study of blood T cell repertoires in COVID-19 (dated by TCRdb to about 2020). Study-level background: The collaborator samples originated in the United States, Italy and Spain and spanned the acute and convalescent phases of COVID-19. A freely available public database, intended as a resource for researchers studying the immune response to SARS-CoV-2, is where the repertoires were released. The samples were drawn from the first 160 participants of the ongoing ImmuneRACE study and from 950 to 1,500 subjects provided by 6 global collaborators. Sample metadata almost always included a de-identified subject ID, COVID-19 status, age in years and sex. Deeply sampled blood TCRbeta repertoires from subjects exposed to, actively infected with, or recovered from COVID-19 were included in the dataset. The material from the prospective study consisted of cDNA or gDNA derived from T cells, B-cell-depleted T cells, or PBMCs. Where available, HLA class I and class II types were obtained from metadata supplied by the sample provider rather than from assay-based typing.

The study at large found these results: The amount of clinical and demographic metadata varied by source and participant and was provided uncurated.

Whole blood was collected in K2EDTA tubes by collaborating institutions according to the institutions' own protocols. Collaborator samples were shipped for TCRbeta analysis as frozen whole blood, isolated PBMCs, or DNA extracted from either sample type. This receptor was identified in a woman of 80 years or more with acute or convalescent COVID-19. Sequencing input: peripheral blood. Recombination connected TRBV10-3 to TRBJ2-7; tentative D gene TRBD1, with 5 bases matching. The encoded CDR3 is CAISRDSYEQYF. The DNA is TGTGCCATCAGCAGAGACAGTTACGAGCAGTACTTC.